A single sample gave rise to the 7 T cell receptor beta chains below, sequenced in a study of blood T cell repertoires in COVID-19. Sequenced by immunoSEQ multiplex PCR; TCRdb stores in-frame clones only, minus some. The data contain about 140,000 clones, around 80% of them singletons. The sequenced sample was peripheral blood. The receptors were gathered from a man aged 60 to 69 with acute or convalescent COVID-19.

The V and J genes are TRBV27 and TRBJ2-4; TRBD2 agrees at 14 bases. Trimming took 6 bases from V and 6 from J; bases not matched to a gene: 16. Germline V lookup: CDR1 MNHEY, CDR2 SMNVEV (reference sequence). CDR3 length: 19 amino acids. For the CDR3, the DNA is TGTGCCAGCAGACCCTTCCCGGGACTAGCGGGAGCGGAGGGAAACATTCAGTACTTC. This translates into CASRPFPGLAGAEGNIQYF.

This clone occurred a few times. The V and J genes are TRBV7-9 and TRBJ2-7; possibly TRBD2 for D (5 bases). V shed 5 bases and J shed 5 bases, with 16 bases lying between them. The CDR3 loop spans 14 amino acids. Germline V gene lookup returns CDR1 SEHNR and CDR2 FQNEAQ (reference sequence). CDR3 DNA sequence: TGTGCCAGCAGCCCCCGGGGTAGGCCGGACGAGCAGTACTTC. This translates into CASSPRGRPDEQYF.

A remark on this clone: The same CDR3 also results from other DNA sequences found in this sample. V is TRBV6-5 and J is TRBJ2-7; 10 nucleotides line up with TRBD2. This CDR3 is built from 14 residues. Trimming removed 4 bases from V and 0 bases from J; junction bases left unmatched: 0. Germline CDR1 is MNHEY and CDR2 is SVGAGI. CDR3 region: CASSWTSGSYEQYF. The CDR3 bases are TGTGCCAGCAGTTGGACTAGCGGCTCCTACGAGCAGTACTTC.

This clone was observed a single time. V is TRBV3-1 (or the pseudogene TRBV3-2) and J is TRBJ1-1; unclear D gene. Germline CDR1 reads LGHDT; CDR2 reads YNNKEL (reference sequence). Trimming pared 3 bases from V and 3 bases from J, leaving 5 bases between. The CDR3 consists of 12 residues. CDR3 in amino acids: CASSQGYTEAFF. For the CDR3, the DNA is TGTGCCAGCAGCCAGGGCTACACTGAAGCTTTCTTT.

V usage is TRBV11-3 and J usage is TRBJ2-7, with D tentatively TRBD1 (6 bases). The CDR3 length is 16 residues. Trimming removed 0 bases from V and 2 bases from J, with 14 bases in between. From germline, CDR1 is SGHNT and CDR2 YENEEA. Written as DNA, the CDR3 is TGTGCCAGCAGCTTAGATCAACAGGGTGATCCCTACGAGCAGTACTTC. Residues: CASSLDQQGDPYEQYF. The full variable domain, with the rest looked up from reference TRBV11-3 and TRBJ2-7, is EAGVVQSPRYKIIEKKQPVAFWCNPISGHNTLYWYLQNLGQGPELLIRYENEEAVDDSQLPKDRFSAERLKGVDSTLKIQPAELGDSAVYLCASSLDQQGDPYEQYFGPGTRLTVT.

This clone was detected a few times. V and J are TRBV20-1 and TRBJ2-7, with a tentative D call TRBD1 (6 bases). The CDR3 totals 11 residues. Trimming took off 6 bases at V and 7 bases at J, with 13 bases between the two ends. The V gene's germline CDR1 is DFQATT and CDR2 SNEGSKA (reference sequence). Here the CDR3 reads CSAPRGREQYF. The DNA of the CDR3 is TGCAGTGCCCCCAGGGGTAGGGAGCAGTACTTC.

The CDR3 coding sequence is TGTGCCAGCATGACAGGACAAGGCTATGGCTACACCTTC. Translated, it gives CASMTGQGYGYTF. The chain joins TRBV6-5 to TRBJ1-2; perhaps TRBD1 as D (6 bases). Per germline, CDR1 MNHEY and CDR2 SVGAGI. This CDR3 comprises 13 residues. Trimming removed 7 bases at V and 4 bases at J, with 13 bases between.